Sequencing of this T cell receptor (beta chain) was carried out in a study of blood T cell repertoires in COVID-19. Cohorts were determined from participant-reported clinical history. This CDR3 is built from 14 residues. The germline V gene has CDR1 MNHEY and CDR2 SMNVEV (reference sequence). Trimming removed 3 bases from V and 8 bases from J, with 14 bases in between. In the source study's methods: Amplifying reference gene primers gave estimates of nucleated cell counts. TCRdb's copy holds only in-frame clones and misses some; the assay was immunoSEQ multiplex PCR. That table supplies the V and J calls and clone size; D and trimming were determined from the DNA. The data show about 200,000 clones, with about 86% seen just once and 3.5% to 4% held by the top ten.

This sequence joins TRBV27 and TRBJ1-5, with D possibly matching TRBD1 (6 bases). This receptor was obtained from a middle-aged woman with acute COVID-19. The source material was PBMCs or T cells enriched from blood (not recorded which). DNA for the CDR3: TGTGCCAGCAGTTTTTGGGGCAGGGGAGAGCCCCAGCATTTT. Translation: CASSFWGRGEPQHF.